Presented here are 32 T cell receptor beta chains from one specimen sequenced in a study of control samples from healthy donors and cancer patients. Sequencing used immunoSEQ multiplex PCR; TCRdb keeps in-frame clones, though not all of them. Found here are around 180,000 clones, more than 90% of them singletons; the top ten hold roughly 2.1%. Sequenced sample: blood. The receptors originated from a woman aged 40 to 50 in good health.

The genes are TRBV9 and TRBJ1-1; D is unresolved. CDR1 SGDLS and CDR2 YYNGEE come from the germline V gene. V shed 0 bases and J shed 3 bases, with 6 bases lying between them. This CDR3 region has 13 residues. This CDR3 reads CASSVARDTEAFF. Written as DNA, the CDR3 is TGTGCCAGCAGCGTAGCACGGGACACTGAAGCTTTCTTT.

The gene calls are TRBV2 and TRBJ1-5; no reliable D call. Germline assignment: CDR1 SNHLY and CDR2 FYNNEI. V was trimmed by 6 bases and J by 5 bases, leaving 14 bases between them. The CDR3 has 14 residues. In DNA, the CDR3 is TGTGCCAGCAGAGCCTTGCACCATGATCAGCCCCAGCATTTT. This sequence encodes CASRALHHDQPQHF.

CDR3 bases: TGTGCCATCAACCTTCCCAACACTGAAGCTTTCTTT. Its protein is CAINLPNTEAFF. This chain connects TRBV6-4 to TRBJ1-1; no clear D. CDR3 length: 12 residues. The germline gives CDR1 MRHNA, CDR2 SNTAGT. Trimming stripped 10 bases from V and 2 bases from J, with 11 bases between.

The chain uses TRBV3-1 (or the pseudogene TRBV3-2) and TRBJ2-7, with D uncertain. The CDR3 consists of 14 residues. Deletions cut 0 bases from V and 3 bases from J, with 9 bases between. Germline CDR1 is LGHDT and CDR2 is YNNKEL (reference sequence). CDR3 protein: CASSQELWGYEQYF. Written as DNA, the CDR3 is TGTGCCAGCAGCCAAGAACTCTGGGGCTACGAGCAGTACTTC.

This clone was seen only a few times. The chain links TRBV6-2 or TRBV6-3 to TRBJ1-5; 8 positions agree with TRBD1. This CDR3 contains 15 residues. CDR1 and CDR2 (germline): MNHEY, SVGEGT. After removal of 0 bases from V and 8 bases from J, the junction contained 6 bases not matched to a gene. In DNA, the CDR3 is TGTGCCAGCAGTTACTCGGGACAGGCCCCCGAGCCCCAGCATTTT. Its protein is CASSYSGQAPEPQHF.

A remark on this clone: Other DNA sequences in this specimen translate into the identical CDR3. As DNA, the CDR3 is TGCGCCAGCAGCTTGGTCGGGACAGATACGCAGTATTTT. Protein sequence: CASSLVGTDTQYF. V is TRBV5-1 and J is TRBJ2-3, with no clear D. CDR1 is SGHRS and CDR2 is YFSETQ in the germline V gene. This CDR3 contains 13 residues. V was trimmed by 0 bases and J by 3 bases, leaving 5 bases between them.

V gene TRBV19 combines with J gene TRBJ1-2; 7 bases line up with TRBD1. V trimming: 9 bases; J trimming: 4 bases; junction bases outside the gene matches: 5. The CDR3 loop spans 12 amino acids. Germline V gene sequence: CDR1 LNHDA, CDR2 SQIVND (reference sequence). CDR3 sequence: CASGGTVYGYTF. The CDR3 DNA reads as TGTGCCAGCGGCGGGACAGTCTATGGCTACACCTTC.

The rearrangement uses TRBV19 and TRBJ1-6, with D possibly TRBD1 on 6 matching bases. The germline gives CDR1 LNHDA, CDR2 SQIVND (reference sequence). With 6 bases removed from V and 8 bases from J, the gap between germline ends came to 11 bases. The CDR3 runs to 13 residues. The CDR3: CASSQNRDSPLHF. The CDR3 coding sequence is TGTGCCAGTAGCCAAAACAGGGATTCACCCCTCCACTTT.

J is TRBJ2-1 and V is TRBV7-9; a possible D gene is TRBD1 (6 bases). Trimming took off 3 bases at V and 10 bases at J, with 19 bases between the two ends. The CDR3 spans 15 residues. Looked up from germline, CDR1 is SEHNR and CDR2 is FQNEAQ (reference sequence). The CDR3 spells CASSFGRQGIGEQFF. CDR3 coding DNA: TGTGCCAGCAGCTTTGGTAGGCAGGGGATTGGCGAGCAGTTCTTC. Filled out from reference TRBV7-9 and TRBJ2-1, the complete variable domain reads DTGVSQNPRHKITKRGQNVTFRCDPISEHNRLYWYRQTLGQGPEFLTYFQNEAQLEKSRLLSDRFSAERPKGSFSTLEIQRTEQGDSAMYLCASSFGRQGIGEQFFGPGTRLTVL.

The chain has TRBV7-9 and TRBJ2-1; TRBD1 might be the D (6 bases). The V end lost 2 bases, the J end lost 0 bases, and 17 bases lay between the germline ends. The CDR3 covers 18 residues. Germline V gene data show CDR1 as SEHNR and CDR2 as FQNEAQ (reference sequence). In DNA, the CDR3 is TGTGCCAGCAGCTTATGGACAGTTGCCCAGAGCTCCTACAATGAGCAGTTCTTC. This gives the protein CASSLWTVAQSSYNEQFF.

The chain recombines TRBV7-9 with TRBJ1-2; 10 bases are a match to TRBD1. With V trimmed by 4 bases and J by 3 bases, 5 bases remained unmatched. This CDR3 comprises 15 residues. Germline CDR1 SEHNR, CDR2 FQNEAQ (reference sequence). The CDR3, as DNA: TGTGCCAGCAGCTCAACCGGGACAGGGGACTATGGCTACACCTTC. Amino acid sequence: CASSSTGTGDYGYTF.

The chain links TRBV2 to TRBJ2-5, with 9 nucleotides matching TRBD2. Trimming took 3 bases from V and 7 from J; bases not matched to a gene: 9. CDR3 length: 15 amino acids. Germline V gene sequence: CDR1 SNHLY, CDR2 FYNNEI. CDR3 residues: CASSERRGGYGTQYF. In DNA form, the CDR3 reads TGTGCCAGCAGTGAGAGGCGGGGGGGCTACGGGACCCAGTACTTC.

This clone was found once. The gene calls are TRBV19 and TRBJ1-1; D unresolved. Deletions cut 3 bases from V and 10 bases from J, with 30 bases between. The CDR3 sequence is 18 residues long. Germline V gene sequence: CDR1 LNHDA, CDR2 SQIVND (reference sequence). The CDR3, as DNA: TGTGCCAGTAGTATCGGGTCAGAGCGGTGGGCAGGACGGACTACAGCTTTCTTT. It translates to CASSIGSERWAGRTTAFF.

The chain combines TRBV29-1 with TRBJ2-7; 8 bases are shared with TRBD1. There are 12 residues in the CDR3. CDR1 is SQVTM and CDR2 is ANQGSEA in the germline V gene. The V gene end was trimmed by 6 bases and the J gene end by 2 bases; junction bases not matched to a gene: 3. The CDR3: CSVRTGPYEQYF. The CDR3 coding sequence is TGCAGCGTCCGGACAGGGCCCTACGAGCAGTACTTC.

The chain recombines TRBV19 with TRBJ1-2; TRBD1 matches at 8 bases. Germline CDR1 reads LNHDA; CDR2 reads SQIVND (reference sequence). CDR3 length: 16 residues. V lost 4 bases, J lost 2 bases, and 9 bases stayed unmatched. The CDR3 loop is CASSTVDRGANYGYTF. CDR3 coding DNA: TGTGCCAGTAGTACAGTTGACAGGGGCGCGAACTATGGCTACACCTTC.

The J gene is TRBJ2-7, the V gene TRBV5-1; 8 positions match TRBD1. The CDR3 runs 16 residues. The V and J ends lost 4 bases and 5 bases, in that order; junction bases with no gene match: 14. Per germline, CDR1 SGHRS and CDR2 YFSETQ. CDR3 residues: CASSGQGPRRGDEQYF. CDR3 DNA sequence: TGCGCCAGCAGCGGACAGGGCCCTAGAAGGGGCGACGAGCAGTACTTC.

This clone was seen a few times. V gene TRBV5-1 combines with J gene TRBJ1-1; tentative D call: TRBD1 (5 bases). Deletions cut 4 bases from V and 1 base from J, with 14 bases between. CDR3 length: 15 residues. Germline CDR1 and CDR2: SGHRS and YFSETQ. The CDR3 nucleotides are TGCGCCAGCAGCCACAGCGGGGCAGGGAACACTGAAGCTTTCTTT. This gives the protein CASSHSGAGNTEAFF.

The CDR3 bases are TGTGCCAGCAGTTTATTACAGGGAGGTGGATACGAGCAGTACTTC. This encodes CASSLLQGGGYEQYF. The chain links TRBV27 to TRBJ2-7; perhaps D is TRBD1 or TRBD2 (6 bases each). Germline CDR1 reads MNHEY; CDR2 reads SMNVEV (reference sequence). Between the trimmed V and J ends, which lost 1 base and 4 bases, there was a span of 14 bases. The CDR3 contains 15 residues.

The chain has TRBV27 and TRBJ2-3; 7 nucleotides line up with TRBD1. Germline V gene data show CDR1 as MNHEY and CDR2 as SMNVEV (reference sequence). The CDR3 runs 14 residues. Losses at the gene ends were 6 bases for V and 0 bases for J; bases not matched to a gene: 3. The CDR3 region has the DNA TGTGCCAGCAGGACCAGGGGGAGCACAGATACGCAGTATTTT. Translated: CASRTRGSTDTQYF.

V is TRBV5-6 and J is TRBJ1-2, with 8 nucleotides matching TRBD1. J lost 7 bases, V lost 0 bases, and 11 bases had no gene match. CDR1 is SGHDT, CDR2 YYEEEE, per germline. The CDR3 covers 16 residues. DNA of the CDR3: TGTGCCAGCAGCTTGGACAGTCGCAGGGGGCGGGTTGGCTACACCTTC. Translation gives CASSLDSRRGRVGYTF.

This clone was counted once. The chain employs TRBV11-2 and TRBJ2-1; 12 nucleotides match TRBD2. This CDR3 contains 16 residues. J was trimmed by 10 bases and V by 2 bases; bases with no gene match: 9. Germline V CDR1 and CDR2: SGHAT, FQNNGV. CDR3 DNA sequence: TGTGCCAGCAGCTTAAGGGCTAGCGGGGGGGCCGGGGAGCAGTTCTTC. Its translation: CASSLRASGGAGEQFF.

The chain combines TRBV5-6 with TRBJ1-4; TRBD1 might be the D (6 bases). There are 13 residues in the CDR3. V was shortened by 0 bases and J by 10 bases, with 10 bases between the two germline ends. From germline, CDR1 is SGHDT and CDR2 YYEEEE. The CDR3 protein is CASSLADSTKLFF. CDR3 coding DNA: TGTGCCAGCAGCTTGGCGGACAGTACAAAACTGTTTTTT.

The chain recombines TRBV6-5 with TRBJ2-1; D is perhaps TRBD2 (6 bases). The CDR3 consists of 12 residues. V lost 2 bases to trimming and J lost 9 bases, with 8 bases between them. Germline CDR1 MNHEY, CDR2 SVGAGI. The CDR3 is CASSYKEGEQFF. The CDR3 coding sequence is TGTGCCAGCAGTTACAAGGAGGGTGAGCAGTTCTTC.

The chain carries TRBV10-3 and TRBJ2-5; 8 bases agree with TRBD1. The V and J ends lost 3 bases and 2 bases, in that order; junction bases with no gene match: 2. Germline V CDR1 and CDR2: ENHRY, SYGVKD. This CDR3 region has 14 residues. CDR3 sequence: CAISDGQGQETQYF. CDR3 nucleotide sequence: TGTGCCATCAGTGATGGACAGGGTCAAGAGACCCAGTACTTC.

This chain uses TRBV5-8 with TRBJ2-7, with 7 bases aligning to TRBD1. V shed 4 bases and J 3 bases; nucleotides not matched to a gene: 10. The length of the CDR3 is 15 residues. Germline V lookup: CDR1 SGHTS, CDR2 YDEGEE. The CDR3 spells CASSRDSQQVYEQYF. The CDR3 DNA sequence: TGTGCCAGCAGCCGGGACAGTCAGCAGGTCTACGAGCAGTACTTC.

The chain recombines TRBV19 with TRBJ2-2, with D possibly being TRBD2 (7 bases). This CDR3 region has 16 residues. Per the germline V gene, CDR1 is LNHDA and CDR2 is SQIVND (reference sequence). V was trimmed by 10 bases and J by 4 bases, leaving 22 bases between them. The DNA for the CDR3 is TGTGCCACCACCGGCGGGCGGGGGCGCGTCACCGGGGAGCTGTTTTTT. It translates to CATTGGRGRVTGELFF. Using reference TRBV19 and TRBJ2-2 for the parts outside the CDR3, the full variable domain is DGGITQSPKYLFRKEGQNVTLSCEQNLNHDAMYWYRQDPGQGLRLIYYSQIVNDFQKGDIAEGYSVSREKKESFPLTVTSAQKNPTAFYLCATTGGRGRVTGELFFGEGSRLTVL.

The V and J genes are TRBV6-5 and TRBJ1-1, with 11 bases aligning to TRBD1. There are 15 residues in the CDR3. Germline V lookup: CDR1 MNHEY, CDR2 SVGAGI. The V segment lost 6 bases and the J segment 6 bases; nucleotides outside the gene matches: 9. CDR3 DNA sequence: TGTGCCAGCAGCCCACCCCGGGACAGGGGGGCTGAAGCTTTCTTT. Translation gives CASSPPRDRGAEAFF.

The gene calls are TRBV5-1 and TRBJ2-2; D remains unclear. CDR1 is SGHRS, CDR2 YFSETQ, per germline. The V end was cut by 0 bases, the J end by 0 bases, with 9 bases between. The CDR3 has 16 amino acids. The CDR3 DNA is TGCGCCAGCAGCTTGGTTTGGACGGCGAACACCGGGGAGCTGTTTTTT. Translated, it gives CASSLVWTANTGELFF.

V and J are TRBV9 and TRBJ2-2, with 8 bases matching TRBD2. The trim removed 0 bases at V and 7 bases at J, leaving 5 bases unmatched. The CDR3 covers 15 residues. CDR1 is SGDLS and CDR2 is YYNGEE in the germline V gene. The CDR3 nucleotides are TGTGCCAGCAGCGTAGCGGGGGGGTTTCGCGGGGAGCTGTTTTTT. Its translation is CASSVAGGFRGELFF.

This clone was detected only once. The chain recombines TRBV6-5 with TRBJ1-5; no clear D gene. The CDR3 covers 14 residues. V lost 6 bases to trimming and J lost 6 bases, with 15 bases between them. The germline V gene has CDR1 MNHEY and CDR2 SVGAGI. CDR3 sequence: CASREGLEVQPQHF. DNA for the CDR3: TGTGCCAGCAGAGAGGGCCTCGAAGTTCAGCCCCAGCATTTT.

J is TRBJ1-3 and V is TRBV12-3 or TRBV12-4; no clear D. The CDR3 loop spans 13 amino acids. The V gene lost 5 bases and the J gene lost 2 bases, with 7 bases spanning the gap. The CDR3 nucleotides are TGTGCCAGCAGTAACGGACCTGGAAACACCATATATTTT. This gives the protein CASSNGPGNTIYF.

This clone was counted once. J is TRBJ2-7 and V is TRBV4-2; D possibly uses TRBD1 or TRBD2 (7 bases each). V shed 1 base and J shed 1 base, with 14 bases lying between them. Germline-derived CDR1 and CDR2 are LGHNA and YNFKEQ. The CDR3 has 16 residues. The CDR3 sequence is CASSQVGGTDSYEQYF. CDR3 sequence (DNA): TGTGCCAGCAGCCAAGTGGGGGGGACAGATTCCTACGAGCAGTACTTC.